The 22 T cell receptor beta chains given below trace back to one sample, sequenced in a study of regulatory T cells in long-lasting Graves disease. Time point described: newly diagnosed GD, antithyroid drugs for less than 3 months. Generation of the TCR library employed RNA extracted from PBMCs. In building TCR beta libraries, iRepertoire HTBI primers were used together with Arm-PCR of CDR3 regions. Each CDR3 protein gets one entry after TCRdb re-called the multiplex PCR reads with MiXCR. In the table there are some 560,000 distinct CDR3 sequences, 15% to 20% of which are singletons. The same data also contributed to another study, on T cells in Graves' hyperthyroidism and ophthalmopathy.

This material consisted of peripheral blood mononuclear cells (PBMCs), taken at new diagnosis, from a patient treated with antithyroid drugs. These receptors were taken from a woman aged 40-60 years with Graves disease.

V usage is TRBV2 and J usage is TRBJ2-5, with D maybe TRBD1 (6 bases). The CDR3 length is 12 residues. Germline V gene sequence: CDR1 SNHLY, CDR2 FYNNEI. V dropped 8 bases and J dropped 2 bases, with 9 bases sitting between them. The CDR3 DNA is TGTGCCAGCGGGGACACACAAGAGACCCAGTACTTC. Amino acids: CASGDTQETQYF.

V gene TRBV28 combines with J gene TRBJ2-3; a weak D match, TRBD2 (5 bases). Trimming took 1 base from V and 0 from J, leaving 8 bases between them. The CDR3 runs 15 residues. CDR1 is MDHEN, CDR2 SYDVKM, per germline. CDR3 sequence: CASSLFLASTDTQYF. CDR3 sequence (DNA): TGTGCCAGCAGTTTATTCCTAGCTAGCACAGATACGCAGTATTTT.

CDR3 in amino acids: CASSPRGQAENEKLFF. CDR3 nucleotide sequence: TGTGCCAGCTCACCCAGGGGACAGGCGGAAAATGAAAAACTGTTTTTT. The chain couples TRBV18 to TRBJ1-4; 8 bases align to TRBD1. CDR1 is KGHSH and CDR2 is LQKENI in the germline V gene. The CDR3 consists of 16 residues. Trimming cost V 3 bases and J 5 bases; bases outside gene matches: 8.

This clonotype was observed many times. The CDR3 DNA reads TGTGCCAGCAGTGCGGGACAGGGGACCTACGGCTACACCTTC. Amino acid sequence: CASSAGQGTYGYTF. The rearrangement joins TRBV2 to TRBJ1-2, with 10 bases matching TRBD1. Per germline, CDR1 SNHLY and CDR2 FYNNEI. Trimming at V came to 4 bases and at J to 8 bases, leaving 7 bases not matched to a gene. The CDR3 has 14 amino acids.

In its sample, this clonotype was seen many times. The chain joins TRBV6-1 to TRBJ2-7; 7 bases fit TRBD1. V trimming: 4 bases; J trimming: 3 bases; junction bases outside the gene matches: 3. Germline CDR1 and CDR2: MNHNS and SASEGT. The CDR3 is made up of 13 amino acids. CDR3 sequence (DNA): TGTGCCAGCAGTGCCTGGACAGGCTACGAGCAGTACTTC. Its translation is CASSAWTGYEQYF.

This clonotype was seen at least ten times. The genes are TRBV7-9 and TRBJ2-1; 13 nucleotides match TRBD2. CDR1 and CDR2 from the germline V gene are SEHNR and FQNEAQ (reference sequence). The CDR3 runs 15 residues. With 6 bases clipped from V and 7 bases from J, the junction kept 6 bases outside the gene matches. CDR3 sequence (DNA): TGTGCCAGCAGTCCACTAGCGGGGGGGCGGAATGAGCAGTTCTTC. Its protein product is CASSPLAGGRNEQFF.

This chain joins TRBV11-2 and TRBJ2-1, with D tentatively TRBD1 or TRBD2 (6 bases each). From germline, CDR1 is SGHAT and CDR2 FQNNGV. The ends were cut back, 1 base at V and 9 bases at J, with 10 bases in the middle. The CDR3 sequence is 13 residues long. DNA of the CDR3: TGTGCCAGCAGCTTAGCGGGGGCGGCTGAGCAGTTCTTC. Translating it yields CASSLAGAAEQFF. The full variable domain, with the rest looked up from reference TRBV11-2 and TRBJ2-1, is EAGVAQSPRYKIIEKRQSVAFWCNPISGHATLYWYQQILGQGPKLLIQFQNNGVVDDSQLPKDRFSAERLKGVDSTLKIQPAKLEDSAVYLCASSLAGAAEQFFGPGTRLTVL.

There are many counts of this clonotype. The rearrangement uses TRBV12-3 or TRBV12-4 and TRBJ2-1; D is unresolved. Deletions cut 6 bases from V and 6 bases from J, with 9 bases between. The CDR3 is 12 amino acids. This CDR3 is CASSRLGNEQFF. For the CDR3, the DNA is TGTGCCAGCAGCCGCCTGGGCAATGAGCAGTTCTTC.

This clonotype was detected only a few times. V usage is TRBV6-5 and J usage is TRBJ1-4, with D perhaps matching TRBD1 (5 bases). From germline, CDR1 is MNHEY and CDR2 SVGAGI. With 2 bases removed from V and 3 bases from J, the gap between germline ends came to 19 bases. The CDR3 runs 18 residues. The CDR3 here is CASSYSPAFRASNEKLFF. CDR3 DNA: TGTGCCAGCAGTTACAGTCCGGCTTTCAGGGCCTCTAATGAAAAACTGTTTTTT.

CDR3 DNA: TGTGCCAGTAGTATAACCGATTCCGCCTTAGGTGAGCAGTTCTTC. Its protein product is CASSITDSALGEQFF. The chain uses TRBV19 and TRBJ2-1, with D unresolved. The CDR3 spans 15 residues. Germline assignment: CDR1 LNHDA and CDR2 SQIVND (reference sequence). Deletions cut 2 bases from V and 9 bases from J, with 17 bases between.

This clonotype has a count of ten or more. The chain carries TRBV10-3 and TRBJ2-3; possible D gene TRBD2, 5 bases. The CDR3 extends over 15 amino acids. Germline V lookup: CDR1 ENHRY, CDR2 SYGVKD. The ends were cut back, 6 bases at V and 2 bases at J, with 15 bases in the middle. CDR3 in DNA: TGTGCCATCAGCGCCACTAGTCCCCTCACAGATACGCAGTATTTT. Protein: CAISATSPLTDTQYF.

The chain is built from TRBV7-8 and TRBJ1-6; no clear D. Germline V CDR1 and CDR2: SGHVS, FQNEAQ. The CDR3 loop spans 13 amino acids. Trimming left V 5 bases short and J 11 bases short, with 13 bases between. CDR3 region: CASSKLPAAPLHF. The CDR3 nucleotides read TGTGCCAGCAGCAAACTCCCGGCTGCACCCCTCCACTTT.

This clonotype has only a few counts. This sequence joins TRBV9 and TRBJ2-3, with TRBD2 identical over 11 bases. The germline gives CDR1 SGDLS, CDR2 YYNGEE. Unmatched junction bases numbered 2, after V lost 0 bases and J lost 5 bases. This CDR3 has 15 amino acids. CDR3 in DNA: TGTGCCAGCAGCGTAGGGGGACTAGCGGAAGATACGCAGTATTTT. Translation: CASSVGGLAEDTQYF.

This clonotype was counted at least ten times. This rearrangement joins TRBV2 to TRBJ2-7; 10 nucleotides line up with TRBD2. The germline gives CDR1 SNHLY, CDR2 FYNNEI. This CDR3 comprises 16 residues. Trimming at V came to 4 bases and at J to 0 bases, leaving 6 bases not matched to a gene. CDR3 sequence reads: CASSAGLAGASYEQYF. The CDR3 DNA follows: TGTGCCAGCAGTGCAGGGCTAGCGGGGGCCTCCTACGAGCAGTACTTC.

V usage is TRBV7-9 and J usage is TRBJ2-5; D tentatively reads TRBD1 or TRBD2 (5 bases each). The V gene lost 5 bases and the J gene lost 1 base, with 17 bases spanning the gap. This CDR3 is 16 amino acids long. Germline values: CDR1 SEHNR, CDR2 FQNEAQ (reference sequence). CDR3 loop: CASSRKLGTGQETQYF. CDR3 nucleotides: TGTGCCAGCAGCCGAAAATTGGGGACGGGCCAAGAGACCCAGTACTTC.

This clonotype was detected many times. The rearrangement links TRBV20-1 to TRBJ1-1, with D maybe TRBD1 (6 bases). V was pared by 5 bases and J by 6 bases, with 13 bases between. Germline V lookup: CDR1 DFQATT, CDR2 SNEGSKA (reference sequence). The CDR3 length is 12 residues. CDR3 in DNA: TGCAGTGCTCCCACGGGGGGCCCTGAAGCTTTCTTT. Translation gives CSAPTGGPEAFF.

This clonotype was seen many times. The chain couples TRBV6-1 to TRBJ1-1; a possible D gene is TRBD1 (6 bases). Between the trimmed V and J ends, which lost 4 bases and 6 bases, there was a span of 12 bases. The germline V gene has CDR1 MNHNS and CDR2 SASEGT. The CDR3 has 13 residues. CDR3 amino acids: CASSAGVLPEAFF. In DNA, the CDR3 is TGTGCCAGCAGTGCAGGGGTTTTGCCTGAAGCTTTCTTT.

This clonotype was counted many times. The chain uses TRBV7-3 and TRBJ2-2, with D uncertain. Trimming removed 5 bases at V and 7 bases at J, with 11 bases between. Germline V gene data show CDR1 as SGHTA and CDR2 as FQGTGA. CDR3 length equals 13 residues. The CDR3 region is CASSQVHDGELFF. The DNA of the CDR3 is TGTGCCAGCAGCCAGGTCCACGACGGGGAGCTGTTTTTT. Filled out from reference TRBV7-3 and TRBJ2-2, the complete variable domain reads GAGVSQTPSNKVTEKGKYVELRCDPISGHTALYWYRQSLGQGPEFLIYFQGTGAADDSGLPNDRFFAVRPEGSVSTLKIQRTERGDSAVYLCASSQVHDGELFFGEGSRLTVL.

This clonotype turned up a few times. The chain recombines TRBV14 with TRBJ2-2; no clear D gene. V lost 1 base, J lost 3 bases, and 9 bases lay in between. CDR3 length: 15 residues. Germline V lookup: CDR1 SGHDN, CDR2 FVKESK. DNA of the CDR3: TGTGCCAGCAGCCAAGGTTGGAGTTACACCGGGGAGCTGTTTTTT. Translated, it gives CASSQGWSYTGELFF.

The chain joins TRBV5-4 to TRBJ1-3, with 7 bases that match TRBD1. The ends lost 2 bases at V and 1 base at J; junction bases unmatched: 3. From germline, CDR1 is SGHNT and CDR2 YYREEE (reference sequence). The CDR3 spans 15 residues. The CDR3 DNA is TGTGCCAGCAGCTTCGACAGGGCTTCTGGAAACACCATATATTTT. This translates into CASSFDRASGNTIYF. Full variable domain (missing parts from reference TRBV5-4 and TRBJ1-3): ETGVTQSPTHLIKTRGQQVTLRCSSQSGHNTVSWYQQALGQGPQFIFQYYREEENGRGNFPPRFSGLQFPNYSSELNVNALELDDSALYLCASSFDRASGNTIYFGEGSWLTVV.

In this sample, this clonotype turned up many times. The chain joins TRBV5-1 to TRBJ2-1; TRBD2 aligns across 11 bases. The CDR3 has 15 amino acids. The V and J ends lost 4 bases and 9 bases, in that order; junction bases with no gene match: 9. Germline loops: CDR1 SGHRS, CDR2 YFSETQ. The CDR3 DNA reads TGCGCCAGCAGCCAATCCGGGACTAGCGGATCTGAGCAGTTCTTC. It translates to CASSQSGTSGSEQFF.

V usage is TRBV6-5 and J usage is TRBJ2-1, with TRBD2 matching over 9 bases. Germline V lookup: CDR1 MNHEY, CDR2 SVGAGI. The CDR3 totals 14 residues. The V segment lost 8 bases and the J segment 7 bases; nucleotides outside the gene matches: 9. CDR3 sequence: CASQLAGVLNEQFF. As DNA, the CDR3 is TGTGCCAGCCAGTTAGCGGGGGTATTGAATGAGCAGTTCTTC.